This record covers a single TCR beta chain. The record originates from a study of blood T cells in healthy people across ages. Together with a sample-barcoded 5' primer, a J-beta primer mix was included in a second PCR lasting about 6 to 12 cycles. TCRdb called the 5' RACE reads again in MiXCR, with one record for every CDR3 protein. The table lists about 560,000 distinct CDR3 sequences, about 28% of them singletons. V lost 0 bases to trimming and J lost 2 bases, with 7 bases between them. CDR1 is ENHRY and CDR2 is SYGVKD in the germline V gene. This CDR3 comprises 14 residues. These same data were also listed under a study on T cells of mothers and their children.

Sequenced input: blood. The TCR comes from a boy aged 2-15 years in good health. J is TRBJ2-5 and V is TRBV10-3; no reliable D call. The chain's CDR3 is CAISESTEQETQYF. DNA of the CDR3: TGTGCCATCAGTGAGTCAACGGAACAAGAGACCCAGTACTTC.